Shown below are 26 T cell receptor beta chains from a single sample sequenced in a study of shared clonotypes between healthy human individuals. Produced via immunoSEQ multiplex PCR; TCRdb's table is partial and in-frame only. Of just under 350,000 clones listed, less than 75% are singletons. The sequencing input was memory CD4+ T cells sorted from blood. The subset was: CD45RA-negative fraction. The source of these receptors is a man younger than 40 in good health.

This clone has a single count. This sequence joins TRBV4-3 and TRBJ2-1; TRBD2 matches at 9 bases. Germline CDR1 is LGHNA and CDR2 is YSLEER. The CDR3 covers 15 residues. The junction had 2 bases not matched to a gene; V was cut back by 1 base and J by 4 bases. Here the CDR3 reads CASSQGLAAYNEQFF. The DNA for the CDR3 is TGCGCCAGCAGCCAAGGACTAGCGGCATACAATGAGCAGTTCTTC.

The CDR3 DNA sequence: TGTGCCAGCAGCTTAGTTGTAATGGGGACCGGGGAGCTGTTTTTT. The encoded protein is CASSLVVMGTGELFF. The chain uses TRBV7-6 and TRBJ2-2; D call uncertain. CDR3 length: 15 amino acids. The V and J ends lost 1 base and 5 bases respectively, with 11 bases between them. Germline CDR1 is SGHVS and CDR2 is FNYEAQ.

The chain carries TRBV29-1 and TRBJ1-1, with a weak D call TRBD1 (6 bases). The CDR3 is 12 amino acids. Trimming removed 7 bases from V and 6 bases from J, with 15 bases in between. Germline lookup yields CDR1 SQVTM and CDR2 ANQGSEA. The CDR3 loop is CSALTGKPEAFF. The CDR3, as DNA: TGCAGCGCCCTAACAGGGAAGCCTGAAGCTTTCTTT.

V and J are TRBV6-6 and TRBJ2-2; D is unresolved. Looked up from germline, CDR1 is MNHNY and CDR2 is SVGAGI (reference sequence). The V and J ends lost 2 bases and 5 bases respectively, with 6 bases between them. The CDR3 consists of 13 residues. The DNA for the CDR3 is TGTGCCAGCAGTTACACTGGTACCGGGGAGCTGTTTTTT. Protein sequence: CASSYTGTGELFF.

The chain uses TRBV7-2 and TRBJ2-2; 9 nucleotides line up with TRBD2. Losses at the gene ends were 2 bases for V and 5 bases for J; bases not matched to a gene: 6. CDR3 length equals 16 residues. Germline assignment: CDR1 SGHTA and CDR2 FQGNSA. In DNA form, the CDR3 reads TGTGCCAGCAGCTTACGCCCTAGCGGGACGACCGGGGAGCTGTTTTTT. Amino acid sequence: CASSLRPSGTTGELFF.

J is TRBJ2-3 and V is TRBV18; TRBD2 aligns across 16 bases. V lost 1 base and J lost 0; bases outside the gene matches: 10. In germline, CDR1 is KGHSH, CDR2 LQKENI. CDR3 size: 21 residues. The CDR3 sequence is CASSPLLPGLAGGDSTDTQYF. The DNA of the CDR3 is TGTGCCAGCTCACCACTTCTCCCGGGACTAGCGGGAGGGGATAGCACAGATACGCAGTATTTT.

The gene calls are TRBV9 and TRBJ2-1; tentative D call: TRBD2 (6 bases). The CDR3 extends over 17 amino acids. Trimming left V 0 bases short and J 0 bases short, with 13 bases between. CDR1 and CDR2 (germline): SGDLS, YYNGEE. For the CDR3, the DNA is TGTGCCAGCAGCGTAGCAGCGGACTACCTCTCCTACAATGAGCAGTTCTTC. It specifies CASSVAADYLSYNEQFF.

The chain uses TRBV9 and TRBJ2-1; 10 bases align to TRBD2. Germline loops: CDR1 SGDLS, CDR2 YYNGEE. J was trimmed by 0 bases and V by 2 bases; bases with no gene match: 8. The CDR3 loop spans 18 amino acids. The CDR3 spells CASSVSWTSGTSYNEQFF. In DNA form, the CDR3 reads TGTGCCAGCAGCGTCAGTTGGACTAGCGGTACCTCCTACAATGAGCAGTTCTTC.

This clone was recorded once. The CDR3 reads CASSESGTGREETQYF. The DNA for the CDR3 is TGCGCCAGCAGTGAGTCTGGGACAGGCAGGGAAGAGACCCAGTACTTC. The rearrangement joins TRBV10-1 to TRBJ2-5; 8 positions match TRBD1. V dropped 0 bases and J dropped 3; count of bases not matched to a gene: 6. Germline values: CDR1 WNHNN, CDR2 SYGVQD (reference sequence). CDR3 length: 16 residues.

CDR3 amino acids: CASSEGSRGLNQPQHF. The CDR3 bases are TGTGCCAGCAGTGAAGGATCCCGGGGCCTAAATCAGCCCCAGCATTTT. V usage is TRBV25-1 and J usage is TRBJ1-5; maybe TRBD1 (5 bases). The ends were cut back, 2 bases at V and 4 bases at J, with 15 bases in the middle. The CDR3 sequence is 16 residues long. The germline V gene has CDR1 MGHDK and CDR2 SYGVNS.

V and J are TRBV2 and TRBJ1-5; maybe TRBD1 (6 bases). CDR3 length: 15 amino acids. Looked up from germline, CDR1 is SNHLY and CDR2 is FYNNEI. The ends were cut back, 8 bases at V and 3 bases at J, with 17 bases in the middle. CDR3 sequence: CASCWETGSNQPQHF. In DNA, the CDR3 is TGTGCCAGCTGTTGGGAGACAGGCTCCAATCAGCCCCAGCATTTT.

The chain employs TRBV28 and TRBJ2-7, with 10 bases identical to TRBD2. Germline trimming cut 5 bases from V and 4 bases from J; bases unmatched to any gene: 8. CDR1 MDHEN and CDR2 SYDVKM come from the germline V gene. The CDR3 runs 15 residues. CDR3 DNA sequence: TGTGCCAGCAGTGGGGCTAGCGGGAGTAGGTACGAGCAGTACTTC. It translates to CASSGASGSRYEQYF. Filled out from reference TRBV28 and TRBJ2-7, the complete variable domain reads DVKVTQSSRYLVKRTGEKVFLECVQDMDHENMFWYRQDPGLGLRLIYFSYDVKMKEKGDIPEGYSVSREKKERFSLILESASTNQTSMYLCASSGASGSRYEQYFGPGTRLTVT.

V gene TRBV2 combines with J gene TRBJ2-5, with D unresolved. This CDR3 is built from 12 residues. CDR1 and CDR2 (germline): SNHLY, FYNNEI. Trimming removed 7 bases at V and 0 bases at J, with 6 bases between. CDR3 sequence (DNA): TGTGCCAGCAAGGAAAACCAAGAGACCCAGTACTTC. Protein product: CASKENQETQYF. Full variable domain (outside the CDR3, taken from reference TRBV2 and TRBJ2-5): EPEVTQTPSHQVTQMGQEVILRCVPISNHLYFYWYRQILGQKVEFLVSFYNNEISEKSEIFDDQFSVERPDGSNFTLKIRSTKLEDSAMYFCASKENQETQYFGPGTRLLVL.

The gene calls are TRBV28 and TRBJ2-7, with 11 bases fitting TRBD2. This CDR3 is built from 14 residues. Losses at the gene ends were 6 bases for V and 2 bases for J; bases not matched to a gene: 3. CDR1 and CDR2 (germline): MDHEN, SYDVKM. This chain's CDR3 is CASRTSGGTYEQYF. CDR3 in DNA: TGTGCCAGCAGAACTAGCGGGGGCACCTACGAGCAGTACTTC.

This clone was seen only a few times. The rearrangement joins TRBV18 to TRBJ2-5; TRBD1 matches at 11 bases. V gave up 6 bases and J gave up 5 bases; unmatched junction bases: 11. This CDR3 region has 16 residues. Germline CDR1 is KGHSH and CDR2 is LQKENI. The CDR3 DNA reads as TGTGCCAGCTCGCCCCTTGGACAGGGGGCGGTGGAGACCCAGTACTTC. The encoded protein is CASSPLGQGAVETQYF.

The chain couples TRBV19 to TRBJ1-5; D is unresolved. Deletions cut 6 bases from V and 1 base from J, with 16 bases between. The CDR3 is made up of 16 amino acids. Germline assignment: CDR1 LNHDA and CDR2 SQIVND (reference sequence). Written as DNA, the CDR3 is TGTGCCAGTAGCATGGGCAGGCCGGGGAGCAATCAGCCCCAGCATTTT. It is translated as CASSMGRPGSNQPQHF.

This clone was seen only once. The V call is TRBV2, the J call TRBJ2-5; perhaps TRBD2 as D (5 bases). This CDR3 contains 15 residues. CDR1 is SNHLY and CDR2 is FYNNEI in the germline V gene. Trimming left V 4 bases short and J 12 bases short, with 24 bases between. CDR3 sequence: CASSGSVGGSRREYF. DNA of the CDR3: TGTGCCAGCAGTGGAAGCGTTGGTGGGAGCCGTCGAGAGTACTTC.

As to this clone: Other DNA sequences from this sample encode an identical CDR3 as well. This chain uses TRBV18 with TRBJ2-2; 8 bases line up with TRBD1. The length of the CDR3 is 15 residues. Trimming removed 2 bases from V and 4 bases from J; junction bases left unmatched: 3. From germline, CDR1 is KGHSH and CDR2 LQKENI. The CDR3 bases are TGTGCCAGCTCACCAGGACAGGGAGGCACCGGGGAGCTGTTTTTT. The encoded protein is CASSPGQGGTGELFF. Complete variable domain (other parts from reference TRBV18 and TRBJ2-2): NAGVMQNPRHLVRRRGQEARLRCSPMKGHSHVYWYRQLPEEGLKFMVYLQKENIIDESGMPKERFSAEFPKEGPSILRIQQVVRGDSAAYFCASSPGQGGTGELFFGEGSRLTVL.

The V call is TRBV7-2, the J call TRBJ2-1, with 13 bases aligning to TRBD2. The CDR3 contains 18 residues. V gave up 5 bases and J gave up 7 bases; unmatched junction bases: 14. The V gene's germline CDR1 is SGHTA and CDR2 FQGNSA. CDR3 sequence: CASSPGPGLAGDRNEQFF. The DNA for the CDR3 is TGTGCCAGCAGCCCCGGTCCAGGACTAGCGGGAGATAGGAATGAGCAGTTCTTC.

The rearrangement uses TRBV2 and TRBJ2-7; D assignment may be TRBD1 or TRBD2 (6 bases each). Germline loops: CDR1 SNHLY, CDR2 FYNNEI. Trimming pared 4 bases from V and 11 bases from J, leaving 15 bases between. The CDR3 covers 12 residues. The CDR3 nucleotides are TGTGCCAGCAGTGCAATGGGGGGCTCGAAGTACTTC. It specifies CASSAMGGSKYF.

This chain joins TRBV28 and TRBJ1-4; possibly TRBD1 for D (5 bases). CDR1 is MDHEN and CDR2 is SYDVKM in the germline V gene. The CDR3 runs to 14 residues. Between the trimmed V and J ends, which lost 6 bases and 6 bases, there was a span of 14 bases. The CDR3, as DNA: TGTGCCAGCAGGATTCTCCAGGGTCATGAAAAACTGTTTTTT. This translates into CASRILQGHEKLFF.

This clone was seen a few times. The chain has TRBV5-4 and TRBJ2-1; 11 bases are shared with TRBD2. Losses at the gene ends were 5 bases for V and 4 bases for J; bases not matched to a gene: 5. Germline V gene data show CDR1 as SGHNT and CDR2 as YYREEE (reference sequence). CDR3 length: 15 residues. The CDR3 DNA follows: TGTGCCAGCAGGAGTGGGACTAGCGGATACAATGAGCAGTTCTTC. Translating gives CASRSGTSGYNEQFF.

This clone has a count of ten or more. The chain recombines TRBV11-2 with TRBJ1-1, with TRBD1 as a possible D gene (6 bases). V lost 1 base, J lost 3 bases, and 12 bases lay in between. The CDR3 covers 15 residues. CDR1 and CDR2 from the germline V gene are SGHAT and FQNNGV. This CDR3 is CASSLGDWTDTEAFF. CDR3 DNA sequence: TGTGCCAGCAGCTTAGGGGACTGGACAGACACTGAAGCTTTCTTT. Full variable domain (rest looked up from reference TRBV11-2 and TRBJ1-1): EAGVAQSPRYKIIEKRQSVAFWCNPISGHATLYWYQQILGQGPKLLIQFQNNGVVDDSQLPKDRFSAERLKGVDSTLKIQPAKLEDSAVYLCASSLGDWTDTEAFFGQGTRLTVV.

CDR3 protein: CASSAPGQGMAKNIQYF. The CDR3 DNA reads TGTGCCAGCAGTGCCCCGGGGCAGGGGATGGCCAAAAACATTCAGTACTTC. V is TRBV6-1 and J is TRBJ2-4; possibly TRBD1 for D (6 bases). CDR1 MNHNS and CDR2 SASEGT come from the germline V gene. Deletions cut 4 bases from V and 1 base from J, with 17 bases between. The CDR3 runs 17 residues.

V and J are TRBV29-1 and TRBJ2-1; TRBD2 matches at 9 bases. There are 19 residues in the CDR3. The V and J ends lost 6 bases and 6 bases, in that order; junction bases with no gene match: 24. Germline values: CDR1 SQVTM, CDR2 ANQGSEA. CDR3 DNA: TGCAGCGTCTTCGGGGGGCTGGCGGGAGGGTCTCTGGTTATCAATGAGCAGTTCTTC. It is translated as CSVFGGLAGGSLVINEQFF.

The chain has TRBV6-6 and TRBJ2-7; 7 bases match TRBD2. The CDR3 totals 13 residues. In germline, CDR1 is MNHNY, CDR2 SVGAGI (reference sequence). V lost 2 bases to trimming and J lost 7 bases; unmatched junction nucleotides: 5. CDR3 residues: CASSYEAGVEQYF. CDR3 coding DNA: TGTGCCAGCAGTTACGAGGCGGGAGTAGAGCAGTACTTC.